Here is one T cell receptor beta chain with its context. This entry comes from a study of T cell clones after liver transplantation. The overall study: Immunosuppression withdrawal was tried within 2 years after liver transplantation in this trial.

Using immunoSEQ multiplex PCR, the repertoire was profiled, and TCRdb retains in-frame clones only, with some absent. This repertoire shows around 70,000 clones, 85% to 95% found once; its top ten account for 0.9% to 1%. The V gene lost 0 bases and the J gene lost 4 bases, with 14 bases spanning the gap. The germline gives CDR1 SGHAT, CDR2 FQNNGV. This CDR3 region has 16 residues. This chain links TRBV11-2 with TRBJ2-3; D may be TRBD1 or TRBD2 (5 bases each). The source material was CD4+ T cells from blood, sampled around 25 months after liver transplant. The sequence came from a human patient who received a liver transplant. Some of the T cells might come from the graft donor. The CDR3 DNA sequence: TGTGCCAGCAGCTTAGATCTGGGACGACGGGCAGATACGCAGTATTTT. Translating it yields CASSLDLGRRADTQYF.